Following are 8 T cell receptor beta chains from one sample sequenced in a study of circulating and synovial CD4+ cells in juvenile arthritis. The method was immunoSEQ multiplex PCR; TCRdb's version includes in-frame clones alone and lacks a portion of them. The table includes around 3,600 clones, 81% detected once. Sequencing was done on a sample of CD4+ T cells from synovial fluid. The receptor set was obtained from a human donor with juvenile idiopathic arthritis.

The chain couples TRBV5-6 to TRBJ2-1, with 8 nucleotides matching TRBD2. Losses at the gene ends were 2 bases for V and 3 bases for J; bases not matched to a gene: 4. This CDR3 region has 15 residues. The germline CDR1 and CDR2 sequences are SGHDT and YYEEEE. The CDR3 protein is CASSFPGLVYNEQFF. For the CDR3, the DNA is TGTGCCAGCAGCTTTCCGGGACTAGTCTACAATGAGCAGTTCTTC.

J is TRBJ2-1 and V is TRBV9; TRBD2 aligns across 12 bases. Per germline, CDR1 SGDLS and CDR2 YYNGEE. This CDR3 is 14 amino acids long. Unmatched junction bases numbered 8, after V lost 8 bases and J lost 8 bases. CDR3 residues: CASRRASGRDEQFF. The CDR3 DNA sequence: TGTGCCAGTCGGAGGGCTAGCGGGAGGGATGAGCAGTTCTTC.

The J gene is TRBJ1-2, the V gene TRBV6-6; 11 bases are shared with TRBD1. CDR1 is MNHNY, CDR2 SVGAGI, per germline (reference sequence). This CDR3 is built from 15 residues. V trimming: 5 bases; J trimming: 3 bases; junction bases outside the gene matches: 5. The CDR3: CASSGRDRGDYGYTF. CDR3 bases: TGTGCCAGCAGTGGCCGGGACAGGGGGGACTATGGCTACACCTTC.

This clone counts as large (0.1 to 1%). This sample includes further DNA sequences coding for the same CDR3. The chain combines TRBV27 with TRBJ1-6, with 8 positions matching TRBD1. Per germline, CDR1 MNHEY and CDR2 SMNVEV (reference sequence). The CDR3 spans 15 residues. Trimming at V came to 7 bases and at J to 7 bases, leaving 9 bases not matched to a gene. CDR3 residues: CASMGLGTGNSPLHF. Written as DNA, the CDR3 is TGTGCCAGCATGGGCCTCGGGACAGGAAATTCACCCCTCCACTTT.

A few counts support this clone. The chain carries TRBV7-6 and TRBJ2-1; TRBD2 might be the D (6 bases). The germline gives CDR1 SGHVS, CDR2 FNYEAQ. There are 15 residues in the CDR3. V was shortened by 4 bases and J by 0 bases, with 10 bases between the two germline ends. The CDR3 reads CASSSGGSSYNEQFF. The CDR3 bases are TGTGCCAGCAGCTCCGGGGGTAGCTCCTACAATGAGCAGTTCTTC.

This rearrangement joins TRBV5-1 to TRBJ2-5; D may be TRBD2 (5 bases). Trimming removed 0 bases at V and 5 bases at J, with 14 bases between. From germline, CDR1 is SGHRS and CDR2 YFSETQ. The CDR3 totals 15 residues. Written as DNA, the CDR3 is TGCGCCAGCAGCTTGGGCCCCCCGGGGTCCGAGACCCAGTACTTC. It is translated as CASSLGPPGSETQYF.

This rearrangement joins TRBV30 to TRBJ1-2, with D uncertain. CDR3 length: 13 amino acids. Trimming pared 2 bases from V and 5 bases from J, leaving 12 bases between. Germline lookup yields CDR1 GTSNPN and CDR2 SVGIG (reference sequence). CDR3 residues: CAWSPPGIYGYTF. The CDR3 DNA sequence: TGTGCCTGGAGTCCGCCCGGGATTTATGGCTACACCTTC.

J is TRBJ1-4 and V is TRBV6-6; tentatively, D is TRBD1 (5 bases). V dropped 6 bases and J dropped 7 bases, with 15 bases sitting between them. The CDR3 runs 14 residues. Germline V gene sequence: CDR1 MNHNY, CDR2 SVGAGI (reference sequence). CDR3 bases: TGTGCCAGCAGCACCCCCCGACAGAGTGAAAAACTGTTTTTT. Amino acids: CASSTPRQSEKLFF.